The 21 T cell receptor beta chains listed next were all sequenced from one sample in a study of cytomegalovirus exposure and HLA in healthy donors. PCR used 60 Vbeta primers and 13 Jbeta primers. The assay was immunoSEQ multiplex PCR, and TCRdb's table has in-frame clones only and misses some. The sample lists 100,000 to 150,000 clones; around 80% were seen once. What was sequenced was PBMCs. These receptors were obtained from a man aged 25-45 years in good health and CMV-seronegative.

The V call is TRBV28, the J call TRBJ1-5, with D unclear. Trimming removed 6 bases from V and 2 bases from J, with 11 bases in between. Germline values: CDR1 MDHEN, CDR2 SYDVKM. The CDR3 covers 14 residues. The CDR3 loop reads CASRNSGGNQPQHF. In DNA, the CDR3 is TGTGCCAGCAGGAATAGTGGAGGCAATCAGCCCCAGCATTTT.

The chain employs TRBV15 and TRBJ1-2; D not resolved. V was clipped by 0 bases and J by 4 bases, with 12 bases between them. The germline CDR1 and CDR2 sequences are LNHNV and YYDKDF (reference sequence). This CDR3 is built from 15 residues. This chain's CDR3 is CATSRDFSAVYGYTF. DNA for the CDR3: TGTGCCACCAGCAGAGATTTTAGCGCAGTCTATGGCTACACCTTC.

A single count supports this clone. The rearrangement links TRBV29-1 to TRBJ2-1; 8 bases map to TRBD1. This CDR3 is 14 amino acids long. Germline values: CDR1 SQVTM, CDR2 ANQGSEA. The chain's CDR3 is CSARGRGSYNEQFF. CDR3 DNA: TGCAGTGCCAGGGGGCGCGGATCCTACAATGAGCAGTTCTTC.

This clone was seen once. Written as DNA, the CDR3 is TGCAGCGTTGATAGTGTAGCTGGTTCCTACAATGAGCAGTTCTTC. Protein product: CSVDSVAGSYNEQFF. The chain joins TRBV29-1 to TRBJ2-1, with D unresolved. Germline V CDR1 and CDR2: SQVTM, ANQGSEA. The CDR3 extends over 15 amino acids. V was clipped by 3 bases and J by 1 base, with 13 bases between them.

This chain connects TRBV6-1 to TRBJ1-1, with a possible D match to TRBD1 (6 bases). This CDR3 spans 14 amino acids. V gave up 7 bases and J gave up 5 bases, with 17 bases separating them. From germline, CDR1 is MNHNS and CDR2 SASEGT. CDR3 in amino acids: CASKGGRGWTEAFF. The CDR3 bases are TGTGCCAGCAAGGGGGGGCGCGGATGGACTGAAGCTTTCTTT.

The chain is built from TRBV13 and TRBJ2-7; 10 nucleotides agree with TRBD2. The CDR3 is 16 amino acids. Germline-derived CDR1 and CDR2 are PRHDT and FYEKMQ (reference sequence). Germline trimming cut 5 bases from V and 2 bases from J; bases unmatched to any gene: 9. The CDR3 DNA is TGTGCCAGCAGCCGCCGAGGGAGCGGGAGGGCCTACGAGCAGTACTTC. The encoded protein is CASSRRGSGRAYEQYF.

This chain connects TRBV5-4 to TRBJ2-3, with a tentative D call TRBD2 (6 bases). The germline V and J ends were trimmed by 5 bases and 4 bases, with 17 bases remaining between them. The CDR3 has 15 residues. Germline V gives CDR1 SGHNT, CDR2 YYREEE (reference sequence). The CDR3 bases are TGTGCCAGCAGGTCGGCGCGGGACTTCTCAGATACGCAGTATTTT. Its translation: CASRSARDFSDTQYF.

The chain couples TRBV5-3 to TRBJ2-5, with 7 nucleotides matching TRBD2. Being an ORF, TRBV5-3 has a function that is uncertain. After removal of 3 bases from V and 5 bases from J, the junction contained 10 bases not matched to a gene. This CDR3 comprises 15 residues. This chain's CDR3 is CARSWKRGPEETQYF. CDR3 nucleotides: TGTGCCAGAAGCTGGAAGCGGGGCCCCGAGGAGACCCAGTACTTC.

The CDR3 region has the DNA TGTGCCAGCAGTGAATGGGGTTTAGACAGGGAAAACATTCAGTACTTC. Translation gives CASSEWGLDRENIQYF. V and J are TRBV6-1 and TRBJ2-4; 7 nucleotides line up with TRBD1. Germline V gene lookup returns CDR1 MNHNS and CDR2 SASEGT. The CDR3 extends over 16 amino acids. The V and J ends lost 2 bases and 5 bases, in that order; junction bases with no gene match: 9.

J is TRBJ2-7 and V is TRBV15, with TRBD1 identical over 9 bases. The ends lost 2 bases at V and 5 bases at J; junction bases unmatched: 10. Germline CDR1 reads LNHNV; CDR2 reads YYDKDF (reference sequence). The length of the CDR3 is 16 residues. The CDR3 DNA sequence: TGTGCCACCAGCAGAACAGGGGGCGGGGGAGCCCACGAGCAGTACTTC. As protein: CATSRTGGGGAHEQYF.

V gene TRBV2 combines with J gene TRBJ2-1; 10 bases are a match to TRBD1. Looked up from germline, CDR1 is SNHLY and CDR2 is FYNNEI. CDR3 length: 16 residues. V dropped 5 bases and J dropped 6; count of bases not matched to a gene: 10. The CDR3 sequence is CASSRQGALLGNEQFF. The CDR3 nucleotides are TGTGCCAGCAGTAGACAGGGGGCTCTTTTGGGCAATGAGCAGTTCTTC.

This chain uses TRBV2 with TRBJ2-2; D ambiguous. This CDR3 is built from 11 residues. In germline, CDR1 is SNHLY, CDR2 FYNNEI. V was pared by 4 bases and J by 6 bases, with 3 bases between. For the CDR3, the DNA is TGTGCCAGCAGTGCAGCCGGGGAGCTGTTTTTT. The encoded protein is CASSAAGELFF.

The chain joins TRBV25-1 to TRBJ2-1, with TRBD2 matching over 12 bases. The CDR3 runs 15 residues. V lost 6 bases and J lost 8; bases outside the gene matches: 8. CDR1 is MGHDK, CDR2 SYGVNS, per germline. The CDR3 reads CASSRTSGDSHEQFF. CDR3 nucleotides: TGTGCCAGCAGCCGGACTAGCGGGGATTCGCATGAGCAGTTCTTC.

The chain has TRBV4-2 and TRBJ1-4; D gene uncertain. The V gene's germline CDR1 is LGHNA and CDR2 YNFKEQ. Trimming removed 3 bases from V and 4 bases from J, with 12 bases in between. The CDR3 has 15 residues. CDR3 DNA sequence: TGTGCCAGCAGCCATATCGGGTCGGGTAATGAAAAACTGTTTTTT. Amino acid sequence: CASSHIGSGNEKLFF.

V gene TRBV27 combines with J gene TRBJ2-1, with 9 bases matching TRBD2. The CDR3 runs 15 residues. V lost 3 bases and J lost 13; bases outside the gene matches: 13. CDR1 is MNHEY and CDR2 is SMNVEV in the germline V gene (reference sequence). CDR3 nucleotide sequence: TGTGCCAGCAGTTTCGCGCGGGGGGGCACCCCCCCTCAGTTCTTC. Encoded protein: CASSFARGGTPPQFF.

This chain joins TRBV9 and TRBJ2-5; tentative D call: TRBD1 (6 bases). This CDR3 is built from 14 residues. V lost 4 bases to trimming and J lost 3 bases, with 13 bases between them. Germline lookup yields CDR1 SGDLS and CDR2 YYNGEE. The CDR3 DNA reads TGTGCCAGCAGCTCAGCATACAGGGAAGAGACCCAGTACTTC. Residues: CASSSAYREETQYF.

The chain is built from TRBV5-5 and TRBJ2-7, with 7 nucleotides matching TRBD1. Germline CDR1 reads SGHKS; CDR2 reads YYEKEE (reference sequence). V gave up 4 bases and J gave up 1 base; unmatched junction bases: 8. This CDR3 region has 15 residues. CDR3 nucleotide sequence: TGTGCCAGCAGCGGCGGGCCAGGGGGTTCCTACGAGCAGTACTTC. Translation gives CASSGGPGGSYEQYF.

CDR3 DNA: TGTGCCAGCAGCTGGTGGACAGGGGGTAATGAAAAACTGTTTTTT. Its protein is CASSWWTGGNEKLFF. This chain uses TRBV7-9 with TRBJ1-4, with 10 bases identical to TRBD1. This CDR3 has 15 residues. With V trimmed by 4 bases and J by 4 bases, 3 bases remained unmatched. Germline V gives CDR1 SEHNR, CDR2 FQNEAQ (reference sequence).

This chain uses TRBV30 with TRBJ2-5; 8 positions match TRBD2. Trimming at V came to 8 bases and at J to 5 bases, leaving 19 bases not matched to a gene. CDR3 length: 16 residues. The germline V gene encodes CDR1 GTSNPN and CDR2 SVGIG (reference sequence). CDR3 in DNA: TGTGCCCTCCGCGGGACTAGGCCGGCCGTGGAGGAGACCCAGTACTTC. It codes for CALRGTRPAVEETQYF.

This chain joins TRBV6-8 and TRBJ1-2; weak D call: TRBD1 (5 bases). From germline, CDR1 is MNHGY and CDR2 SAAAGT. V was pared by 11 bases and J by 7 bases, with 8 bases between. This CDR3 contains 9 residues. The DNA for the CDR3 is TGTGCCTCCGGGGGTGGCTACACCTTC. It yields the protein CASGGGYTF.

The rearrangement joins TRBV5-1 to TRBJ2-1; TRBD1 matches 8 bases. The CDR3 has 14 amino acids. V lost 4 bases, J lost 10 bases, and 10 bases stayed unmatched. From germline, CDR1 is SGHRS and CDR2 YFSETQ. The CDR3 is CASSVGTDRGEQFF. The CDR3 DNA reads TGCGCCAGCAGCGTCGGGACCGACAGGGGCGAGCAGTTCTTC.